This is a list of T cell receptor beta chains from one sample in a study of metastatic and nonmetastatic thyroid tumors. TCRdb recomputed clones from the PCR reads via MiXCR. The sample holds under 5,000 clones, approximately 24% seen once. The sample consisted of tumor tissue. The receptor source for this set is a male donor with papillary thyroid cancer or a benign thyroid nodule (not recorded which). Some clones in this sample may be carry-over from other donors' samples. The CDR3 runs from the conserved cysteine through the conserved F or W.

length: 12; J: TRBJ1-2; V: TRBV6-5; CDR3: CASSYSREGYTF
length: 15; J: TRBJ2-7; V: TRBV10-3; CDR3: CAISDLKAGVDEQYF
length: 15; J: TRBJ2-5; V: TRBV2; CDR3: CASTRRTQYQETQYF
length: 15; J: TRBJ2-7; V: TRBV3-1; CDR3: CASRAGTSGIYEQYF
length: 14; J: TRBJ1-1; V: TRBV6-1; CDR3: CASSERGLDSEAFF
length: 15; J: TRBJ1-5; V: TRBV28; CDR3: CASIERSGANQPQHF
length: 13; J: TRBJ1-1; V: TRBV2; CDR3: CASSKQLDTEAFF
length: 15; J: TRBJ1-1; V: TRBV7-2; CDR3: CASSSARQGNTEAFF
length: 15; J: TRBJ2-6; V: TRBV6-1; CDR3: CASSSDDSGANVLTF
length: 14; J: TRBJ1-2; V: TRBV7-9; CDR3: CASSFTGEVNGYTF
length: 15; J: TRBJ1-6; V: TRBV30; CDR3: CAWSVLGVANSPLHF
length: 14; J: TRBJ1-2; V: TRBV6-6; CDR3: CASSYVVGGDGYTF
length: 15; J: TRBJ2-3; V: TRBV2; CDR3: CASSEGGQGGDTQYF
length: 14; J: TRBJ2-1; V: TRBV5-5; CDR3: CASSPWAGANEQFF
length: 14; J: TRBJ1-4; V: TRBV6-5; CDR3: CASSSVGKNEKLFF
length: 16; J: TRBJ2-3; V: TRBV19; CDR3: CASSISGTGVRDTQYF
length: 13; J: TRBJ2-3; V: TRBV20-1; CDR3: CSASLDSTDTQYF
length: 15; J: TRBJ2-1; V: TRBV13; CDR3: CASSLSGGQGLLPFF
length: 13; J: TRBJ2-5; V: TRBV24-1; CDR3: CATSDPGTAEKYF
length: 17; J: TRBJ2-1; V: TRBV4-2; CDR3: CASSQGSGMGTYNEQFF
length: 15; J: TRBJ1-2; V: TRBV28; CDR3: CASRGMDRGINGYTF
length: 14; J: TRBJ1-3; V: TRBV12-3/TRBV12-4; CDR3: CASSPTGSGNTIYF
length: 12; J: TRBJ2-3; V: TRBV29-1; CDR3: CSVGQGADTQYF
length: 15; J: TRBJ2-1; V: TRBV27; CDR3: CASSLRLAGYNEQFF
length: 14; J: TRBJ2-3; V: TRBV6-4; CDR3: CASSDPPGPDTQYF
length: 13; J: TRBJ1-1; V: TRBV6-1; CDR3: CASSPNGLVEAFF
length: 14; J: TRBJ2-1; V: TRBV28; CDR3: CASSLQGPYNEQFF
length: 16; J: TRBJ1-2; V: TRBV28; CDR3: CASSLLPRAGGEGYTF
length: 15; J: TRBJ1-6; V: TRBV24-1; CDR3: CATRLKAPYNSPLHF
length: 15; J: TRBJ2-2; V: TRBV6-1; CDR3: CASSSSTGNTGELFF
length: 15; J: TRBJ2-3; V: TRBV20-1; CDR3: CSAREAGKGTDTQYF
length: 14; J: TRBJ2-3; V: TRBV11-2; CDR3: CASSTGGGTDTQYF
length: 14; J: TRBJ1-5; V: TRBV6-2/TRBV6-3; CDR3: CASGRTGRGQPQHF
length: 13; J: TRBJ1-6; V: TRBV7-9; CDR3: CASSVNSDSPLHF
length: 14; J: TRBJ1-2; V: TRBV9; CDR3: CASSPRDGDHGYTF
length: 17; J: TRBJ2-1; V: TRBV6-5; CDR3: CASSYSPTSGTYNEQFF
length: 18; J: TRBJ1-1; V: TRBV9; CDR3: CASSVAGGTGKGNTEAFF
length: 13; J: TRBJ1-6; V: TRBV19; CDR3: CASRTVDGSPLHF
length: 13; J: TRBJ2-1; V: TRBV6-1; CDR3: CASSEGRPRRQFF
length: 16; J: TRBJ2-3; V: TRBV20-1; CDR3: CSARDLMGVSTDTQYF
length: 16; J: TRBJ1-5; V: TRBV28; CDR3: CASRRGWAGSNQPQHF
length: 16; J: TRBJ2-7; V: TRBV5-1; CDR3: CASSLAFGTSSYEQYF